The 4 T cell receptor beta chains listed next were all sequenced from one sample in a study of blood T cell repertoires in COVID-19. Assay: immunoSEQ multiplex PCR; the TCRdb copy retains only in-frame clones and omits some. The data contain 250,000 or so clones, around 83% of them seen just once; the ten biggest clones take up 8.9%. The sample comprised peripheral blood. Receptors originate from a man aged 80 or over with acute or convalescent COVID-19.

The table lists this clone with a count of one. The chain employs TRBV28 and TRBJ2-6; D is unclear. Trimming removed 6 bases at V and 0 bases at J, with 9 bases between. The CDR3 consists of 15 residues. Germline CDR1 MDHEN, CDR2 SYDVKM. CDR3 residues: CASRLLSSGANVLTF. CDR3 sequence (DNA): TGTGCCAGCAGACTGCTTAGCTCTGGGGCCAACGTCCTGACTTTC. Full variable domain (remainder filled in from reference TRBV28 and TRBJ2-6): DVKVTQSSRYLVKRTGEKVFLECVQDMDHENMFWYRQDPGLGLRLIYFSYDVKMKEKGDIPEGYSVSREKKERFSLILESASTNQTSMYLCASRLLSSGANVLTFGAGSRLTVL.

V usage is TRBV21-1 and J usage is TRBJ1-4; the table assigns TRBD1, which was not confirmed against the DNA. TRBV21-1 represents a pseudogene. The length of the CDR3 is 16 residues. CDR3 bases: TGTGCCAGCAGCCTGGGACAGGGGGCGTCTAATGAAAAACTGTTTTTT. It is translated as CASSLGQGASNEKLFF.

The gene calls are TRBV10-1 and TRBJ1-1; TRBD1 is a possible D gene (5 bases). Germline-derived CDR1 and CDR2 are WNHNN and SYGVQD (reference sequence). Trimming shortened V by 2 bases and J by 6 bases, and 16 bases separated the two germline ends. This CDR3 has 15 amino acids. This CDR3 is CASSEILGGEPEAFF. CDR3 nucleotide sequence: TGCGCCAGCAGTGAGATCCTTGGGGGGGAACCTGAAGCTTTCTTT.

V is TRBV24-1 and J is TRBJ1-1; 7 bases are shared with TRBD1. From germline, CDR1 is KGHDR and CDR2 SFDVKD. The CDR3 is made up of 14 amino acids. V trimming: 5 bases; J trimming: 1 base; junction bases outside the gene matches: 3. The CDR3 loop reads CATSGRQGNTEAFF. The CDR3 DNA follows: TGTGCCACCAGTGGGAGACAGGGGAACACTGAAGCTTTCTTT.